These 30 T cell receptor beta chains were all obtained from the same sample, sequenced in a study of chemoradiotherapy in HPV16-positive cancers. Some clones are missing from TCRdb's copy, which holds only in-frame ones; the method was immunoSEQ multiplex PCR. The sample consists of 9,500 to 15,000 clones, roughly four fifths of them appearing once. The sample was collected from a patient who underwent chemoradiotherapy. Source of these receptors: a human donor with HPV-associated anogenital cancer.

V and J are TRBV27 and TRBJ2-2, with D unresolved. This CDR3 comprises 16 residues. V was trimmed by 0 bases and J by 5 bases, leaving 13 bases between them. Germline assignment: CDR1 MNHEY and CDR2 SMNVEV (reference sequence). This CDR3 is CASSLSTGRGTGELFF. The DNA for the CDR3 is TGTGCCAGCAGTTTATCGACCGGGCGTGGGACCGGGGAGCTGTTTTTT.

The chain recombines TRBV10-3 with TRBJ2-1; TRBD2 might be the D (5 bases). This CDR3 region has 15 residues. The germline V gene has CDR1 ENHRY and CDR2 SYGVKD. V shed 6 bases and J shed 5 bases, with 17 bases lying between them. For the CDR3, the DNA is TGTGCCATCAGGCTAGACGAGGGTGGTAACAATGAGCAGTTCTTC. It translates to CAIRLDEGGNNEQFF.

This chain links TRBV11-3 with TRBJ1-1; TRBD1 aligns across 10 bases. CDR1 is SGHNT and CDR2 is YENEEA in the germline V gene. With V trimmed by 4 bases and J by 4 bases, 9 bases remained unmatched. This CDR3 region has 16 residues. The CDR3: CASSSGTGERGTEAFF. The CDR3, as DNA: TGTGCCAGCAGCTCTGGGACAGGGGAAAGGGGCACTGAAGCTTTCTTT.

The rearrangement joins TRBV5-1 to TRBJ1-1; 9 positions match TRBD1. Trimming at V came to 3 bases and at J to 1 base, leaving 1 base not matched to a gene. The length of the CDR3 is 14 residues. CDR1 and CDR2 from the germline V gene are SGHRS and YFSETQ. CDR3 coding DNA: TGCGCCAGCAGCTCGACAGGGGGGAACACTGAAGCTTTCTTT. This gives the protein CASSSTGGNTEAFF.

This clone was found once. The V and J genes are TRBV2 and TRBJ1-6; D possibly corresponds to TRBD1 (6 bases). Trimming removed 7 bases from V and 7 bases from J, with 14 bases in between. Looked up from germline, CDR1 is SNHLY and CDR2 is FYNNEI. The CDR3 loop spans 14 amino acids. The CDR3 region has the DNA TGTGCCAGCATTAACAGGGTGGGCAATTCACCCCTCCACTTT. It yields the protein CASINRVGNSPLHF.

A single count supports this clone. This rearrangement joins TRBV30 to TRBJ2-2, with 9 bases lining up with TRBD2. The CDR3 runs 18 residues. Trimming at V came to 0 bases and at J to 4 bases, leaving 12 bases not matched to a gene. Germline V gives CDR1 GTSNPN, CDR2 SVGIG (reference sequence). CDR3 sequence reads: CAWSVRISGRTRTGELFF. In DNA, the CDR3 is TGTGCCTGGAGTGTACGGATTAGCGGGAGAACCCGCACCGGGGAGCTGTTTTTT.

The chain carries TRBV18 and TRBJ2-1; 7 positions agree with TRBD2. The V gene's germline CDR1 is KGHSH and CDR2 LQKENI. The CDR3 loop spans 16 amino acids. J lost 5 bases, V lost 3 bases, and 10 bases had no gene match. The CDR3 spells CASSPVGGSFHNEQFF. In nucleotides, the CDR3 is TGTGCCAGCTCACCGGTGGGCGGGAGTTTCCACAATGAGCAGTTCTTC. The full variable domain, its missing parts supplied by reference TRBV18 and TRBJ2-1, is NAGVMQNPRHLVRRRGQEARLRCSPMKGHSHVYWYRQLPEEGLKFMVYLQKENIIDESGMPKERFSAEFPKEGPSILRIQQVVRGDSAAYFCASSPVGGSFHNEQFFGPGTRLTVL.

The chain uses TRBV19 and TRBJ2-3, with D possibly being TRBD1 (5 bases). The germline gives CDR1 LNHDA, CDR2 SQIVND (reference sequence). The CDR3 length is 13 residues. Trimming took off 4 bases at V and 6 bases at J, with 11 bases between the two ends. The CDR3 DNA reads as TGTGCCAGTAGTAGGGGCCTTCGGGATACGCAGTATTTT. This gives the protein CASSRGLRDTQYF.

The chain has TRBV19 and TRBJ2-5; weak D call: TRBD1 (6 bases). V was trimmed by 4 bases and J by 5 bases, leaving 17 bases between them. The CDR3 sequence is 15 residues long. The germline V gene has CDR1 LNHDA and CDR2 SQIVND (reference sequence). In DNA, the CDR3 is TGTGCCAGTAGTAGACTGGACAGCCCCTCGGAGACCCAGTACTTC. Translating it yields CASSRLDSPSETQYF.

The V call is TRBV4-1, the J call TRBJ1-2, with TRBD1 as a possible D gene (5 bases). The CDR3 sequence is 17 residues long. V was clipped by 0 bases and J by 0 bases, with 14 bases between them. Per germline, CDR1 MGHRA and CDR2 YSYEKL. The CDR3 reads CASSQERLRGANYGYTF. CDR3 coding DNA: TGCGCCAGCAGCCAAGAGAGATTAAGGGGAGCTAACTATGGCTACACCTTC.

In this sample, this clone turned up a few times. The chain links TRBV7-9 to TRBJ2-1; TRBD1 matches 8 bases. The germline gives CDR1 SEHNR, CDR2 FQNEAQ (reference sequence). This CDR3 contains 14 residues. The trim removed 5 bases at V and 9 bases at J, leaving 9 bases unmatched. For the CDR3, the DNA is TGTGCCAGCAGCCTCGGACAGGGTCGCCCTGAGCAGTTCTTC. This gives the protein CASSLGQGRPEQFF.

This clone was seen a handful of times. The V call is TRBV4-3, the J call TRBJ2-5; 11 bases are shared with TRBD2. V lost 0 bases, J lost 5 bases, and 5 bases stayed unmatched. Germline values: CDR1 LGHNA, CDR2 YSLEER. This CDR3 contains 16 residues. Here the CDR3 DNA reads TGCGCCAGCAGCCAAGATCCTAGCGGGAGGTCGGAGACCCAGTACTTC. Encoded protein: CASSQDPSGRSETQYF.

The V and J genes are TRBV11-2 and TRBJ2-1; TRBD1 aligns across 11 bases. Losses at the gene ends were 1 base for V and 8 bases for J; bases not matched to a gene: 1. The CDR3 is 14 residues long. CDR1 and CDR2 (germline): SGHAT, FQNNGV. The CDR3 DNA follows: TGTGCCAGCAGCTTAGGGACAGGGGGCGATGAGCAGTTCTTC. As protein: CASSLGTGGDEQFF.

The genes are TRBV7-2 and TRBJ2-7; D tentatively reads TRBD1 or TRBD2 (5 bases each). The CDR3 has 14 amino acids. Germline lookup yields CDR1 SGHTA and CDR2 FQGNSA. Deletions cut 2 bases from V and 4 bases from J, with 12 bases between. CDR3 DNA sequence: TGTGCCAGCAGCTTAATCGGGGCTGGGTACGAGCAGTACTTC. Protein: CASSLIGAGYEQYF.

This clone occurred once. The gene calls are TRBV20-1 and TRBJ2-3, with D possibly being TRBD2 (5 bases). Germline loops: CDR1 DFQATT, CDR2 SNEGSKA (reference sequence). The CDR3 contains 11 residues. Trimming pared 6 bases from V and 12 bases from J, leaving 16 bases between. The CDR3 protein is CSARGREGQYF. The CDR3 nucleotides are TGCAGTGCCCGAGGCCGCGAGGGACAGTATTTT.

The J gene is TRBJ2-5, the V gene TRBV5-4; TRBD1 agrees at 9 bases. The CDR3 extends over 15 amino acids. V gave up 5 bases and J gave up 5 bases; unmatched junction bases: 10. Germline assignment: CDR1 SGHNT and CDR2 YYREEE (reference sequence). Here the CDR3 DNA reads TGTGCCAGCAGACATTGGACAGGGGAGGCCGAGACCCAGTACTTC. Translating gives CASRHWTGEAETQYF.

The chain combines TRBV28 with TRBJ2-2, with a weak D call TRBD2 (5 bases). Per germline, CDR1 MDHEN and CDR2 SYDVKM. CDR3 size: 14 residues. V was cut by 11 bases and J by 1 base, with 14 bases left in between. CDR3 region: CAASTGRNTGELFF. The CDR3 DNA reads TGTGCCGCCTCTACGGGAAGGAACACCGGGGAGCTGTTTTTT.

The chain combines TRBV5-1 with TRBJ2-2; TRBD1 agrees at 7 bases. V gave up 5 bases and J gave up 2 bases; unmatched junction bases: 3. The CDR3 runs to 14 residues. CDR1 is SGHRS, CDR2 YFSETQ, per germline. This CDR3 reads CASSRTGNTGELFF. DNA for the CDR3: TGCGCCAGCAGTCGGACAGGCAACACCGGGGAGCTGTTTTTT.

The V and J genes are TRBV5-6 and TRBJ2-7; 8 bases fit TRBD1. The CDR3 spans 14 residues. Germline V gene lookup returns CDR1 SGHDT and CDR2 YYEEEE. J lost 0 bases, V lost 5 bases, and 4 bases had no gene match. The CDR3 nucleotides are TGTGCCAGCAGTCGACAGGGGATCTCCTACGAGCAGTACTTC. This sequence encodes CASSRQGISYEQYF.

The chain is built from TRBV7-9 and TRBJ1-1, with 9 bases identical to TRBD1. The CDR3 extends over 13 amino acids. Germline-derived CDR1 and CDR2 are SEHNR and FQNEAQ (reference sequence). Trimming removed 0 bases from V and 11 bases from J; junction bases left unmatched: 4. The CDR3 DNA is TGTGCCAGCAGCTTAGCGGGACAGGGAAGGGCTTTCTTT. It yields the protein CASSLAGQGRAFF.

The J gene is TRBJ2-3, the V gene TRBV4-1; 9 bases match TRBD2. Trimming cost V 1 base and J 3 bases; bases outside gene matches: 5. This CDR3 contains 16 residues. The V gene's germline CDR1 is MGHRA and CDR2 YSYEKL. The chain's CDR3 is CASSQGLAGATDTQYF. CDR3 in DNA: TGCGCCAGCAGCCAAGGCTTAGCGGGGGCGACAGATACGCAGTATTTT.

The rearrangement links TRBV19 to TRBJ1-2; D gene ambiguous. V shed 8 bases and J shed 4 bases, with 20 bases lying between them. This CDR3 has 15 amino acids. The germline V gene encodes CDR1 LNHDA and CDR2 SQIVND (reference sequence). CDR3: CASGDLREAVYGYTF. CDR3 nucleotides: TGTGCCAGTGGGGATTTAAGGGAAGCGGTCTATGGCTACACCTTC.

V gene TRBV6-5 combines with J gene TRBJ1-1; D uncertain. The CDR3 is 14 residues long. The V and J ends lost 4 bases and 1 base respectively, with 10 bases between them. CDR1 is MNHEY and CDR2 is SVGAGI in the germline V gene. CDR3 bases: TGTGCCAGCAGTTTACTGGGTCCGAACACTGAAGCTTTCTTT. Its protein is CASSLLGPNTEAFF.

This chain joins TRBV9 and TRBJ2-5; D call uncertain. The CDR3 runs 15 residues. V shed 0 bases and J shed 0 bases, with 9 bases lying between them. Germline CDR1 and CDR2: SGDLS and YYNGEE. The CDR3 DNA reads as TGTGCCAGCAGCGTAGGCTCCTTGTACCAAGAGACCCAGTACTTC. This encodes CASSVGSLYQETQYF.

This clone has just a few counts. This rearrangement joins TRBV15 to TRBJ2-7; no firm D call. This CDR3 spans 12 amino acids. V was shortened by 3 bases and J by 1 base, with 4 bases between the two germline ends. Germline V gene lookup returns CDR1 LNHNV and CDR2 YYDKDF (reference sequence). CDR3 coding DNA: TGTGCCACCAGCAGGGGGTCCTACGAGCAGTACTTC. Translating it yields CATSRGSYEQYF.

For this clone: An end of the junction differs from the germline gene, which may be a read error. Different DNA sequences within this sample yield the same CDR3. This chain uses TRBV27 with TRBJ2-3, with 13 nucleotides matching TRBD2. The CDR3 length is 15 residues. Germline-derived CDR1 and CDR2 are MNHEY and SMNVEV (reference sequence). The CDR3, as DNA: TGTGCCAGCACCCTAGGGACTAGCGGGAAGGATACACAGTATTTT. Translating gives CASTLGTSGKDTQYF.

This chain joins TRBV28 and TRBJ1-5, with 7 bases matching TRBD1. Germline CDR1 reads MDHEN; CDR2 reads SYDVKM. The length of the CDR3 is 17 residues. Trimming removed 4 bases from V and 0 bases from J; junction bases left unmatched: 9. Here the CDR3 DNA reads TGTGCCAGCAGTTCTCAAACCGGGACAGTTAGCAATCAGCCCCAGCATTTT. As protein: CASSSQTGTVSNQPQHF. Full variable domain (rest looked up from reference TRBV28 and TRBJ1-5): DVKVTQSSRYLVKRTGEKVFLECVQDMDHENMFWYRQDPGLGLRLIYFSYDVKMKEKGDIPEGYSVSREKKERFSLILESASTNQTSMYLCASSSQTGTVSNQPQHFGDGTRLSIL.

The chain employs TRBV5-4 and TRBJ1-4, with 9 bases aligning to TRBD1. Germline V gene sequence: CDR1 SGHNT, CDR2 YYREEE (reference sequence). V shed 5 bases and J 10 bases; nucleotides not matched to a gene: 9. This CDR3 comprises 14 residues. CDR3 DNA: TGTGCCAGCAGTCGGGACAGGGTTGGGGGAAAACTGTTTTTT. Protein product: CASSRDRVGGKLFF.

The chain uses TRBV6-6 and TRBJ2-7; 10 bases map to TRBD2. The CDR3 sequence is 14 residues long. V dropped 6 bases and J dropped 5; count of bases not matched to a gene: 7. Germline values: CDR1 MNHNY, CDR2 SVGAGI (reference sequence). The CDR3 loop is CASSYSGGINEQYF. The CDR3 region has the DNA TGTGCCAGCAGCTATAGCGGGGGGATCAACGAGCAGTACTTC.

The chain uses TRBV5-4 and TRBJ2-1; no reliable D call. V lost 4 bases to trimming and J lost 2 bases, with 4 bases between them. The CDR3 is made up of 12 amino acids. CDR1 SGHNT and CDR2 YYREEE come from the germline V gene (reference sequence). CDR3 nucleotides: TGTGCCAGCAGCCCTACCTACAATGAGCAGTTCTTC. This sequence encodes CASSPTYNEQFF.